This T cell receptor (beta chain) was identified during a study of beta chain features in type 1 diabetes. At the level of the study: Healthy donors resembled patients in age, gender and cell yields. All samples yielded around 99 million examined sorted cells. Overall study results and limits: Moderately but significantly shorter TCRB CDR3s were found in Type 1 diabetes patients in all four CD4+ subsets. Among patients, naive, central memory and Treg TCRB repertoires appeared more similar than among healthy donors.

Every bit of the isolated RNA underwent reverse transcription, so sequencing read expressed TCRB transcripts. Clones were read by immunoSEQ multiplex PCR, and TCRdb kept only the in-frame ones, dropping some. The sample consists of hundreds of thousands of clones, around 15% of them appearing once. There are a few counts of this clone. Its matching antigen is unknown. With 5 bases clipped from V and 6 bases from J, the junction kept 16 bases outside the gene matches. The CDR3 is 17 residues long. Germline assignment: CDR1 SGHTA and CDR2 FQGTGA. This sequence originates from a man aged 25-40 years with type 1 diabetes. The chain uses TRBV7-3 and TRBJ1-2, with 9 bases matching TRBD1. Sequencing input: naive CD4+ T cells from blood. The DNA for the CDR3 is TGTGCCAGCAGCCCCACCGGGACAGGGCTGGATTACGATGGCTACACCTTC. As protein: CASSPTGTGLDYDGYTF.